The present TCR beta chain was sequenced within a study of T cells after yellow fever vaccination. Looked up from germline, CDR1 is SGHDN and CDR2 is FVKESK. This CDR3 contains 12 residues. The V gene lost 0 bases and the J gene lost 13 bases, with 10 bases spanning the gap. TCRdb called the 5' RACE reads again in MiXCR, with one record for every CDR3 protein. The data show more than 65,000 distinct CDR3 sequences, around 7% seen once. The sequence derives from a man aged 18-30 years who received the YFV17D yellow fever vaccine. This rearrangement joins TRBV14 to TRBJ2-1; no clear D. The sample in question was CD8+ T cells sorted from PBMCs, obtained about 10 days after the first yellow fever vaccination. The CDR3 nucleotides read TGTGCCAGCAGCCAAGATTTTCTTGATCAGTTCTTC. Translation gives CASSQDFLDQFF.